What follows describes a single T cell receptor beta chain. What it binds is not known. TCRdb called the reads again in MiXCR, with one record for every CDR3 protein. The sample shows fewer than 900,000 distinct CDR3 sequences, almost 30% of them seen only once. These data are taken from a study of T cell repertoires in cytomegalovirus infection. Looking at the study overall: Public signatures in TCR beta pointed to CMV infection and matching HLA type. The study's findings and limits: Summed frequency of shared TCR beta families picked out CMV carriers who also had the relevant HLA. Ex vivo, HLA-C-restricted CMV-specific TCR beta clonotypes prevailed over the rest of the response.

The CDR3 is 15 residues long. Deletions cut 1 base from V and 7 bases from J, with 14 bases between. CDR1 and CDR2 from the germline V gene are MNHEY and SMNVEV (reference sequence). This clonotype was obtained from a human donor in good health (CMV status not recorded). Some clones in this sample may be carry-over from other donors' samples. The chain combines TRBV27 with TRBJ1-5, with D possibly being TRBD1 (5 bases). The starting material was cultured CD8+ T cells from PBMCs, obtained from culture after CMV antigen stimulation. The CDR3 DNA follows: TGTGCCAGCAGTTTATGGGGCAGCCCCTCCCAGCCCCAGCATTTT. Protein product: CASSLWGSPSQPQHF.